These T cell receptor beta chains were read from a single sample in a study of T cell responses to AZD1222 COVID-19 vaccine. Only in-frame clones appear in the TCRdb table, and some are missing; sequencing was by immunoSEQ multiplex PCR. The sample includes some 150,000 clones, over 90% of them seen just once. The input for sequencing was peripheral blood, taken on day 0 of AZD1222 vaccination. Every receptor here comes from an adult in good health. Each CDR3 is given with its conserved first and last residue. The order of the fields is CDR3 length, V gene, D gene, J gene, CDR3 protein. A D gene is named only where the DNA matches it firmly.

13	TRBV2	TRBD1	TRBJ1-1	CASVTGVGTEAFF
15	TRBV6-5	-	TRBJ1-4	CASSYWAGKGEKLFF
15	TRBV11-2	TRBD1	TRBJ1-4	CASSLDWTGAQKLFF
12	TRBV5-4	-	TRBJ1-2	CASSLEVYGYTF
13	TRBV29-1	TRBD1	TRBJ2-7	CSVGRQGVHEQYF
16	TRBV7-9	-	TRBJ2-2	CASSLAAGDNTGELFF
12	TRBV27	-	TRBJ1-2	CATRDIPYGYTF
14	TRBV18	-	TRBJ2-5	CASSPDTGQGTQYF
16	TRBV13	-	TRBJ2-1	CASSYALQGYGNEQFF
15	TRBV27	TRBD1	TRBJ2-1	CASSISDRGGDEQFF
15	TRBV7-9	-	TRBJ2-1	CASTPQGSSYNEQFF
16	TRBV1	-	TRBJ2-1	CTSRDKGGFSYNEQFF
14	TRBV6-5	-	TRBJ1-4	CASSYTGRGEKLFF
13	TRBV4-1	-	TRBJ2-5	CASSQDGAETQYF
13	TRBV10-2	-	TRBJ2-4	CASSRAGENIQYF
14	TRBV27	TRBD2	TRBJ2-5	CASGGLAGQETQYF
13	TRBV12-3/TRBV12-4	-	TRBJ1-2	CASTVSGRAGYTF
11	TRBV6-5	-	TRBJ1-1	CASRAPGEAFF
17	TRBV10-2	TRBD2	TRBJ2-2	CASSAALAGVDSGELFF
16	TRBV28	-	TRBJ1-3	CASSPLGSGAGNTIYF
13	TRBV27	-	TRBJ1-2	CASSQGRSMTYTF
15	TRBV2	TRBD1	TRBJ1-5	CASSDRTGRNQPQHF
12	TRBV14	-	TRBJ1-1	CASSQTGNEAFF
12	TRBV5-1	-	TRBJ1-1	CASQDMNTEAFF
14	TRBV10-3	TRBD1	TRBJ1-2	CAIGRPTGDYGYTF
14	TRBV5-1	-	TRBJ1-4	CASRAADYNEKLFF
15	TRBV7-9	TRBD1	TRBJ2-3	CASSPGQGIWDTQYF
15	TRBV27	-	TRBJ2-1	CASSPSRGVHNEQFF